This is a list of T cell receptor beta chains from one sample in a study of T cell responses to AZD1222 COVID-19 vaccine. Sequencing used immunoSEQ multiplex PCR; TCRdb keeps in-frame clones, though not all of them. The sample contains roughly 97,000 clones, 80% to 90% of which appear only once. Material: peripheral blood, obtained on day 0 of AZD1222 vaccination. These receptors all come from an adult in good health. CDR3s include the opening cysteine and the closing phenylalanine or tryptophan. Fields, in order: D gene, J gene, V gene, clone size, CDR3 DNA, CDR3 protein. A D gene is named only where the DNA matches it firmly. Not all rows give a size; the values are once, few, many and, for expanded clones, a class.

>TRBD1|TRBJ1-1|TRBV11-2|.
TGTGCCAGCAGCCAGCGCCAGGGGGGCCCTGAAGCTTTCTTT
CASSQRQGGPEAFF
>.|TRBJ1-2|TRBV2|.
TGTGCCAGCACCCTCGACAGAGTTAACTATGGCTACACCTTC
CASTLDRVNYGYTF
>.|TRBJ1-5|TRBV4-2|.
TGTGCCAGCAGCCAAGCTCAGGGGATGAGGCCCCAGCATTTT
CASSQAQGMRPQHF
>.|TRBJ2-7|TRBV19|.
TGTGCCAGTAGTCTCGGAGGCTCAGACTACGAGCAGTACTTC
CASSLGGSDYEQYF
>.|TRBJ2-7|TRBV7-2|.
TGTGCCAGCAGCTTAGACTTGGAGAAGCAGTACTTC
CASSLDLEKQYF
>.|TRBJ1-2|TRBV5-4|.
TGTGCCAGCAGCGTACTACAGGGTTACTATGGCTACACCTTC
CASSVLQGYYGYTF
>.|TRBJ2-3|TRBV11-2|.
TGTGCCAGCAGGAGGGCCGGCCTCGATCGGGCAGATACGCAGTATTTT
CASRRAGLDRADTQYF
>TRBD1|TRBJ1-2|TRBV5-4|.
TGTGCCAGCAGCTTTTCTCAGGGGGCTTACTATGGCTACACCTTC
CASSFSQGAYYGYTF
>.|TRBJ1-5|TRBV19|.
TGTGCCAGTAGCCCGGGGATATTAGGGAATCAGCCCCAGCATTTT
CASSPGILGNQPQHF
>.|TRBJ2-7|TRBV7-2|.
TGTGCCAGCAGCTCAGAGGGGGGCTACTCCTACGAGCAGTACTTC
CASSSEGGYSYEQYF
>.|TRBJ1-1|TRBV6-5|.
TGTGCCAGCACCGAGGCGCAACGGAACACTGAAGCTTTCTTT
CASTEAQRNTEAFF
>.|TRBJ1-1|TRBV11-2|.
TGTGCCAGCAGCTTCTCCCCAGAGCCCTTTACTGAAGCTTTCTTT
CASSFSPEPFTEAFF
>.|TRBJ2-2|TRBV6-5|.
TGTGCCAGCCCGGATACAGCGGCCGGGGAGCTGTTTTTT
CASPDTAAGELFF
>.|TRBJ1-1|TRBV7-9|.
TGTGCCAGCAGCTTAGGTCCAATGAACACTGAAGCTTTCTTT
CASSLGPMNTEAFF
>.|TRBJ2-3|TRBV11-1|.
TGTGCCAGCAGCCTTATTTCAGTAAGCACAGATACGCAGTATTTT
CASSLISVSTDTQYF
>.|TRBJ1-4|TRBV5-1|.
TGCGCCAGCAGCTTGAGTCAGGAAAAACTGTTTTTT
CASSLSQEKLFF
>TRBD1|TRBJ2-5|TRBV28|.
TGTGCCAGCAGTTTAAGGGGGACAGGGGAAGAGACCCAGTACTTC
CASSLRGTGEETQYF
>TRBD2|TRBJ2-3|TRBV2|.
TGTGCCAGCAGACGCCGGGCCGTGGGAGGGACAGATACGCAGTATTTT
CASRRRAVGGTDTQYF
>.|TRBJ1-2|TRBV14|.
TGTGCCAGCAGCCAAGATGGTATCCGTTCGTATGGCTACACCTTC
CASSQDGIRSYGYTF
>TRBD1|TRBJ1-5|TRBV2|.
TGTGCCTGTAACAGGGGAAGCAATCAGCCCCAGCATTTT
CACNRGSNQPQHF
>TRBD1|TRBJ2-2|TRBV4-2|few
TGTGCCAGCAGCCAAGGGACAGGGGACACCGGGGAGCTGTTTTTT
CASSQGTGDTGELFF
>TRBD2|TRBJ2-1|TRBV11-2|.
TGTGCCAGCAGCCCTCGTTTAGCGGGGGATGAGCAGTTCTTC
CASSPRLAGDEQFF
>TRBD2|TRBJ2-3|TRBV5-1|.
TGCGCCAGCAGCTGGACTAGCGGGAGCCCATACGCAGATACGCAGTATTTT
CASSWTSGSPYADTQYF
>.|TRBJ1-4|TRBV9|once
TGTGCCAGCAGCGGGGGGCTGCATGAAAAACTGTTTTTT
CASSGGLHEKLFF
>TRBD1|TRBJ1-2|TRBV6-1|.
TGTGCCAGCAGTGATGGACAGGCCTACTATGGCTACACCTTC
CASSDGQAYYGYTF
>TRBD1|TRBJ2-7|TRBV19|.
TGTGCCAGTAGTATAAGACAGGGGGCGAATACATACGAGCAGTACTTC
CASSIRQGANTYEQYF
>.|TRBJ2-5|TRBV2|.
TGTGCCAGCAGTGCACAGCCTCGTATCCAAGAGACCCAGTACTTC
CASSAQPRIQETQYF
>.|TRBJ2-5|TRBV21-1|.
TGTGCCAGCCTGCGGGGGGTAGCGGGTGTCCAAGAGACCCAGTACTTC
CASLRGVAGVQETQYF
>.|TRBJ2-7|TRBV19|.
TGTGCCACTCCAAAGGCAGGCCAACTGGGCCACGAGCAGTACTTC
CATPKAGQLGHEQYF
>TRBD1|TRBJ1-6|TRBV28|few
TGTGCCAGCAGGGGACAGGTTTATTCACCCCTCCACTTT
CASRGQVYSPLHF
>.|TRBJ2-1|TRBV6-2/TRBV6-3|.
TGTGCCAGCAGTGAGAAGGGCGTCAACTACAATGAGCAGTTCTTC
CASSEKGVNYNEQFF
>.|TRBJ1-1|TRBV27|.
TGTGCCAGCAGTTTGGTTCCAGGGCTGAACACTGAAGCTTTCTTT
CASSLVPGLNTEAFF
>TRBD1|TRBJ2-1|TRBV6-5|.
TGTGCCAGCAGAGACAGGGTCGGTTTCGTCAATGAGCAGTTCTTC
CASRDRVGFVNEQFF
>.|TRBJ1-3|TRBV19|.
TGTGCCAGTAGCCCGGGACACCGCTCTGGAAACACCATATATTTT
CASSPGHRSGNTIYF
>.|TRBJ1-6|TRBV7-2|.
TGTGCCAGCAGGCCCGGCCGGCCAATGCCCCTCCACTTT
CASRPGRPMPLHF
>.|TRBJ2-3|TRBV4-3|once
TGCGCCAGCAGCCAAGGATCGCAGGGGGGAGATACGCAGTATTTT
CASSQGSQGGDTQYF
>.|TRBJ1-2|TRBV29-1|.
TGCAGCGTTGACAGGGGCCATGGCTACACCTTC
CSVDRGHGYTF
>TRBD1|TRBJ1-5|TRBV6-5|.
TGTGCCAGCAGTCAGGACAGGGGGAATCAGCCCCAGCATTTT
CASSQDRGNQPQHF
>.|TRBJ1-2|TRBV10-3|.
TGTGCCATCAGCGGTCTCCGGGGGAATAACTATGGCTACACCTTC
CAISGLRGNNYGYTF
>.|TRBJ2-5|TRBV11-2|.
TGTGCCAGCAGCTTAGAAGGGGGGCTGTCGATAGAGACCCAGTACTTC
CASSLEGGLSIETQYF
>TRBD1|TRBJ2-5|TRBV2|.
TGTGCCAGCAGACAACCGGGACAGGGTGTAGAGACCCAGTACTTC
CASRQPGQGVETQYF
>.|TRBJ1-1|TRBV27|.
TGTGCCAGCAGTCCCCTCTGGTGGGGCAGCTCAAACACTGAAGCTTTCTTT
CASSPLWWGSSNTEAFF
>.|TRBJ1-2|TRBV15|.
TGTGCCACCAGCAGAGATAAGTTAGACTACACCTTC
CATSRDKLDYTF
>.|TRBJ1-3|TRBV6-2/TRBV6-3|.
TGTGCCAGCAGTTACTCGACGGTTCGGGGGGCTGGAAACACCATATATTTT
CASSYSTVRGAGNTIYF
>.|TRBJ1-2|TRBV7-8|.
TGTGCCAGCAGCCTTGCCGGGACATTGGGTGGTGGCTACACCTTC
CASSLAGTLGGGYTF
>TRBD1|TRBJ2-7|TRBV19|.
TGTGCCAGTAGACCCCATCAGGGGGTACAATCCTACGAGCAGTACTTC
CASRPHQGVQSYEQYF
>.|TRBJ2-4|TRBV7-2|.
TGTGCCAGCAGCTTAAGCCCGGGGGCCAAAAACATTCAGTACTTC
CASSLSPGAKNIQYF
>TRBD1|TRBJ1-2|TRBV28|.
TGTGCCAGCAGGGTCCCAGGGACAGCGCAAGGCGGCTACACCTTC
CASRVPGTAQGGYTF
>TRBD1|TRBJ1-4|TRBV5-1|.
TGCGCCAGCAGCTTGGGGTGGGACAGAGGAATATCTAATGAAAAACTGTTTTTT
CASSLGWDRGISNEKLFF
>.|TRBJ2-3|TRBV6-2/TRBV6-3|.
TGTGCCAGCAGCACACTCTACACAGATACGCAGTATTTT
CASSTLYTDTQYF
>.|TRBJ2-3|TRBV21-1|once
TGTGCCAGCAGAGTGGAAGACCGTCCTTCTACAGATACGCAGTATTTT
CASRVEDRPSTDTQYF
>.|TRBJ1-4|TRBV6-4|few
TGTGCCAGCAGTGCGGGATTGAATGAAAAACTGTTTTTT
CASSAGLNEKLFF
>.|TRBJ2-1|TRBV24-1|.
TGTGCCACCAGGGACAATCGGGGGTTATACAATGAGCAGTTCTTC
CATRDNRGLYNEQFF
>.|TRBJ2-6|TRBV6-6|.
TGTGCCAGCAGTTACGCCAGCTCTGGGGCCAACGTCCTGACTTTC
CASSYASSGANVLTF
>.|TRBJ2-3|TRBV10-3|once
TGTGCCATCAGTGTCTTCGACTTTGATACGCAGTATTTT
CAISVFDFDTQYF